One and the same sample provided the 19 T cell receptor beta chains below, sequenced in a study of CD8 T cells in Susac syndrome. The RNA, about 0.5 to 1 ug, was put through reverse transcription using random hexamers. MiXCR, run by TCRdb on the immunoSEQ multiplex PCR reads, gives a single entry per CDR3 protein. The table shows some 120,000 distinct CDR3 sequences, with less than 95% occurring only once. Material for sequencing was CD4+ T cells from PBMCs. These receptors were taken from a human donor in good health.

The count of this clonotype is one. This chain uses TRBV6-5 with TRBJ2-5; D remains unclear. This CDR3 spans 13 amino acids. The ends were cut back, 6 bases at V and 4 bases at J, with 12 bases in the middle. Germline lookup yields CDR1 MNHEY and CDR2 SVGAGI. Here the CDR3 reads CASSPSGLETQYF. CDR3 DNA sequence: TGTGCCAGCAGCCCTAGTGGTCTAGAGACCCAGTACTTC.

CDR3 loop: CASSLGQGGPDTQYF. The CDR3 nucleotides read TGCGCCAGCAGCCTGGGACAGGGGGGGCCAGATACGCAGTATTTT. This chain links TRBV5-1 with TRBJ2-3; 11 bases line up with TRBD1. This CDR3 is built from 15 residues. Germline CDR1 is SGHRS and CDR2 is YFSETQ. V lost 4 bases to trimming and J lost 4 bases; unmatched junction nucleotides: 5.

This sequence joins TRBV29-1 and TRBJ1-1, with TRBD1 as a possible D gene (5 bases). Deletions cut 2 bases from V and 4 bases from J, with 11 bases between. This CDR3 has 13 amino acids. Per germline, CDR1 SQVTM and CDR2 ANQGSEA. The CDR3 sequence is CSVESTGGTEAFF. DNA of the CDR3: TGCAGCGTTGAATCTACTGGGGGCACTGAAGCTTTCTTT.

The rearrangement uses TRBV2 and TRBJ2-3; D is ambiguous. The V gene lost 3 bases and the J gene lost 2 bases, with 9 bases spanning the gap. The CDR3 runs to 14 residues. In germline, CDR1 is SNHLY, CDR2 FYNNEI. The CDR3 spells CASSERVNTDTQYF. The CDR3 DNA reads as TGTGCCAGCAGTGAGAGAGTGAACACAGATACGCAGTATTTT. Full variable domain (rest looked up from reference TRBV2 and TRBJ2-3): EPEVTQTPSHQVTQMGQEVILRCVPISNHLYFYWYRQILGQKVEFLVSFYNNEISEKSEIFDDQFSVERPDGSNFTLKIRSTKLEDSAMYFCASSERVNTDTQYFGPGTRLTVL.

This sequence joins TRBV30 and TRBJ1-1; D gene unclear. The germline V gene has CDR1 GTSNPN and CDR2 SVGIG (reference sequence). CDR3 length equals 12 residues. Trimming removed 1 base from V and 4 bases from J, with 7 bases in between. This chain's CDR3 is CAWSGTVTEAFF. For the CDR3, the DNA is TGTGCCTGGAGTGGGACTGTCACTGAAGCTTTCTTT.

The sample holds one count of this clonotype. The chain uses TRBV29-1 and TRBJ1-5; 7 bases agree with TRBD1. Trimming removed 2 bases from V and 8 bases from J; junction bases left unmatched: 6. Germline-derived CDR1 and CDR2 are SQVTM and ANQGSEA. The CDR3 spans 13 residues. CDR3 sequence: CSVEISGGEPQHF. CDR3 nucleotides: TGCAGCGTTGAAATTTCAGGGGGAGAGCCCCAGCATTTT.

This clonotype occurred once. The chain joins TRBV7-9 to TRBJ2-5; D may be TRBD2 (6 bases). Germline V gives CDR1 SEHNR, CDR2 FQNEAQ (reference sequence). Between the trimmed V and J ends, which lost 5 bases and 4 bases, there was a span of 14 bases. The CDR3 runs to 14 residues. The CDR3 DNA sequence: TGTGCCAGCAGCCTCGGAGGGACCCGAGAGACCCAGTACTTC. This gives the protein CASSLGGTRETQYF.

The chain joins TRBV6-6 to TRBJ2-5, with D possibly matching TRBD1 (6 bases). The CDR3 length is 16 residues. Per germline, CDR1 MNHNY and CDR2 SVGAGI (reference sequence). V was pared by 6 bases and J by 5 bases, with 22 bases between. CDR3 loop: CASSTGQISLSETQYF. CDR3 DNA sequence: TGTGCCAGCAGCACGGGACAAATTAGTTTATCTGAGACCCAGTACTTC.

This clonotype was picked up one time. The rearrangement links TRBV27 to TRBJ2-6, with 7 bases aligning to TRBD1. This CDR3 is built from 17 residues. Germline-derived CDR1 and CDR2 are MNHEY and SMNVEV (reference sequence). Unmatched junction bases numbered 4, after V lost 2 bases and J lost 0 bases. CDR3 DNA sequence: TGTGCCAGCAGTTTAGACAGGGCGTCCTCTGGGGCCAACGTCCTGACTTTC. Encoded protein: CASSLDRASSGANVLTF.

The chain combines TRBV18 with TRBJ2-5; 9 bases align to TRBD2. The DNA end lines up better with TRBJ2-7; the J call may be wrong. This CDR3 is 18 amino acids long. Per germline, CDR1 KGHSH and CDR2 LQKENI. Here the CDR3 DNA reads TGTGCCAGCTCCCTGACTAGCGGATACCCAAAACTTTCCCACGAGCAGTACTTC. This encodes CASSLTSGYPKLSHEQYF.

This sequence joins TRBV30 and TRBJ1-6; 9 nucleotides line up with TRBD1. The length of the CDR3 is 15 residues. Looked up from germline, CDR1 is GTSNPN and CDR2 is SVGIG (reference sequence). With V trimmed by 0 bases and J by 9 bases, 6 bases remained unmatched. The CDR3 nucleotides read TGTGCCTGGAGTGTACCCGGGACAGGGACTTCACCCCTCCACTTT. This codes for CAWSVPGTGTSPLHF.

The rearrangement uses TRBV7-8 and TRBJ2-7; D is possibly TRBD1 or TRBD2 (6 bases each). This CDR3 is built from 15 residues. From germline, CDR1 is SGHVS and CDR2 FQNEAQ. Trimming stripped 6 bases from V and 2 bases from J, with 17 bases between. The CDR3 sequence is CASSPKGGRTYEQYF. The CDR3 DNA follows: TGTGCCAGCAGTCCTAAGGGGGGCCGAACCTACGAGCAGTACTTC.

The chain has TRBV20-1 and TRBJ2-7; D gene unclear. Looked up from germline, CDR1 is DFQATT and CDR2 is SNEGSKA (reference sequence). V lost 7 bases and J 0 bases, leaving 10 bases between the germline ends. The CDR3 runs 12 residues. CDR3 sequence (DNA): TGCAGTGTTCCGGGTAACTCCTACGAGCAGTACTTC. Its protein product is CSVPGNSYEQYF.

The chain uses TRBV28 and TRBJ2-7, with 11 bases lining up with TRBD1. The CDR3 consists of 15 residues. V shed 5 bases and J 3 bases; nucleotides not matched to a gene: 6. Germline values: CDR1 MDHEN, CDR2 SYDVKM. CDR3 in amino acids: CASSLGTGGFYEQYF. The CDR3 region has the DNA TGTGCCAGCAGTCTCGGGACAGGGGGGTTCTACGAGCAGTACTTC.

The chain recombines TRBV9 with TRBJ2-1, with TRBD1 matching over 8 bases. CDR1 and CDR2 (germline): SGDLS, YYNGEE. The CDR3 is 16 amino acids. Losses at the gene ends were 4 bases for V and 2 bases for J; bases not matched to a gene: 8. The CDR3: CASSPPGTGTYNEQFF. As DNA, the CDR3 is TGTGCCAGCAGCCCACCCGGGACAGGAACCTACAATGAGCAGTTCTTC.

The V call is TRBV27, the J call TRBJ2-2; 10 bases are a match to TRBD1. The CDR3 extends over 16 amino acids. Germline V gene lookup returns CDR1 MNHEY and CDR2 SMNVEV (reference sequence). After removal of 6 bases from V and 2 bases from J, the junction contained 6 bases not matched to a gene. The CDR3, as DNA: TGTGCCAGCAGGGACCGGGACAGGGGAAACACCGGGGAGCTGTTTTTT. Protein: CASRDRDRGNTGELFF.

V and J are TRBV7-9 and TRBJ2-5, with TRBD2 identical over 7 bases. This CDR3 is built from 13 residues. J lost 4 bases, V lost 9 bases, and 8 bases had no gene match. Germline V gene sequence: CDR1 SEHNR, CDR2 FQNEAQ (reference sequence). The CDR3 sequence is CASRRGEGETQYF. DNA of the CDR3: TGTGCCAGTCGCCGAGGGGAGGGAGAGACCCAGTACTTC.

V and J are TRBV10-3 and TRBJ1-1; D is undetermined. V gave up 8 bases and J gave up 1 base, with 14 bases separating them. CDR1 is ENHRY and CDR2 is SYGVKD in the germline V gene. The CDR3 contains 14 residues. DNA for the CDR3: TGTGCCATCTCATCGGCAGGAACGAACACTGAAGCTTTCTTT. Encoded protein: CAISSAGTNTEAFF.

CDR3 loop: CASSPLGTGTGQPQHF. Written as DNA, the CDR3 is TGTGCCAGCAGTCCGCTAGGGACAGGGACGGGTCAGCCCCAGCATTTT. V gene TRBV27 combines with J gene TRBJ1-5; 9 nucleotides agree with TRBD1. The V segment lost 5 bases and the J segment 6 bases; nucleotides outside the gene matches: 11. Germline loops: CDR1 MNHEY, CDR2 SMNVEV (reference sequence). The CDR3 runs to 16 residues.